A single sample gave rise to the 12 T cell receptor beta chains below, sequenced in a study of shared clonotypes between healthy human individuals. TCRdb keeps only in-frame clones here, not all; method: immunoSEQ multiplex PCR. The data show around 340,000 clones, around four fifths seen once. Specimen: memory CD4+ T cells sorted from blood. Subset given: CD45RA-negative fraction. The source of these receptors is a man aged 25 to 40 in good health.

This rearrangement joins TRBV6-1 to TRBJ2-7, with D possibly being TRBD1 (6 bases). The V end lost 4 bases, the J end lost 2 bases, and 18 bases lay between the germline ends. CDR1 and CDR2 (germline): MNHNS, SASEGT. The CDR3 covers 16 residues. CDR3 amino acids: CASSALSGTRPYEQYF. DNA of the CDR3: TGTGCCAGCAGTGCTCTATCCGGGACAAGACCCTACGAGCAGTACTTC.

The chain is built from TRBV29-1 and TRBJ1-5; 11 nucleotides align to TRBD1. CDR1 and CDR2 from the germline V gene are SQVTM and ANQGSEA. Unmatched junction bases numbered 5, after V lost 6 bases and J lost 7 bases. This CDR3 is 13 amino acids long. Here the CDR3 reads CSVGQGARQPQHF. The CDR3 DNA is TGCAGCGTAGGACAGGGGGCGCGACAGCCCCAGCATTTT.

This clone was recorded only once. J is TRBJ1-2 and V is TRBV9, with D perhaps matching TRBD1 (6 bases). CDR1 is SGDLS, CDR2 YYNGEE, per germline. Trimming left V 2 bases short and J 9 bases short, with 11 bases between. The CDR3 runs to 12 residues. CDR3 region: CASSVVTGSYTF. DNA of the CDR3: TGTGCCAGCAGCGTTGTTACAGGGAGCTACACCTTC. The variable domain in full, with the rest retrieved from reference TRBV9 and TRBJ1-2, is DSGVTQTPKHLITATGQRVTLRCSPRSGDLSVYWYQQSLDQGLQFLIQYYNGEERAKGNILERFSAQQFPDLHSELNLSSLELGDSALYFCASSVVTGSYTFGSGTRLTVV.

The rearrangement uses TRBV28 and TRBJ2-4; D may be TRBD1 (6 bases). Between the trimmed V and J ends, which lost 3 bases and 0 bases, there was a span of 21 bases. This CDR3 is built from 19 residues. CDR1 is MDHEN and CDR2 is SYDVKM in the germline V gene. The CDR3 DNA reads TGTGCCAGCAGTTTTTGGAGTGGACAGCCGAGTTTAGCCAAAAACATTCAGTACTTC. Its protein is CASSFWSGQPSLAKNIQYF.

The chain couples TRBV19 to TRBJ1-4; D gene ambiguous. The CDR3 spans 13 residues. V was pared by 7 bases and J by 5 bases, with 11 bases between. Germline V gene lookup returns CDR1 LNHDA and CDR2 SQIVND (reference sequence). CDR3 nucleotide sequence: TGTGCCAGTAACGTCAGGCCAAATGAAAAACTGTTTTTT. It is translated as CASNVRPNEKLFF.

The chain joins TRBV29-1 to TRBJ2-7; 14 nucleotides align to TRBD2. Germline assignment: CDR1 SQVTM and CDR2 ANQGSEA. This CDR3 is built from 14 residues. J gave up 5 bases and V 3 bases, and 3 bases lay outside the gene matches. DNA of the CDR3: TGCAGCGTTGAGGGACTAGCGGGAGCGGACGAGCAGTACTTC. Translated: CSVEGLAGADEQYF.

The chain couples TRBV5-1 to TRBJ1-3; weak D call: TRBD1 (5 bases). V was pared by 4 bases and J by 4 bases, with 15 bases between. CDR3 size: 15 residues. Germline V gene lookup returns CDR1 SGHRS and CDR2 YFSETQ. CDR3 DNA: TGCGCCAGCAGCGCGAATGCAGGGCTGGGAAACACCATATATTTT. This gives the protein CASSANAGLGNTIYF.

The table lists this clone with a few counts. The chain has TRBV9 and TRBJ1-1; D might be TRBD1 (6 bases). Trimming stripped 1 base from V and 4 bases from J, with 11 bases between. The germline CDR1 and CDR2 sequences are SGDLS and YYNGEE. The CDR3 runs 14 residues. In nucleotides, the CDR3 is TGTGCCAGCAGCGTATTCGACAGGCCCACTGAAGCTTTCTTT. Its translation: CASSVFDRPTEAFF.

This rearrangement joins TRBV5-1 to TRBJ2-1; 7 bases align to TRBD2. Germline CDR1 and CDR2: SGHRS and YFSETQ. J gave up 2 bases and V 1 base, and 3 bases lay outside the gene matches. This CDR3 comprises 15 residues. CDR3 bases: TGCGCCAGCAGCTTGTATGCGGGAGCCTACAATGAGCAGTTCTTC. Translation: CASSLYAGAYNEQFF. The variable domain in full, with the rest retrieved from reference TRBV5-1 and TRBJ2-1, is KAGVTQTPRYLIKTRGQQVTLSCSPISGHRSVSWYQQTPGQGLQFLFEYFSETQRNKGNFPGRFSGRQFSNSRSEMNVSTLELGDSALYLCASSLYAGAYNEQFFGPGTRLTVL.

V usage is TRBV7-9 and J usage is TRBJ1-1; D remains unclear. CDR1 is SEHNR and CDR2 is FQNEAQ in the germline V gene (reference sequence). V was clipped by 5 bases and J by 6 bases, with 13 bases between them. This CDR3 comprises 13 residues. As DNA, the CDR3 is TGTGCCAGCAGCCTCCCGGTATCTTCTGAAGCTTTCTTT. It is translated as CASSLPVSSEAFF.

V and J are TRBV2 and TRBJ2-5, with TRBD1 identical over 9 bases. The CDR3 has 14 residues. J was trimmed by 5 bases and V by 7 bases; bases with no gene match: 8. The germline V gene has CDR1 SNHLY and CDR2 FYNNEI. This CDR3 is CASTILQGAETQYF. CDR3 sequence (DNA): TGTGCCAGCACAATATTACAGGGGGCTGAGACCCAGTACTTC.

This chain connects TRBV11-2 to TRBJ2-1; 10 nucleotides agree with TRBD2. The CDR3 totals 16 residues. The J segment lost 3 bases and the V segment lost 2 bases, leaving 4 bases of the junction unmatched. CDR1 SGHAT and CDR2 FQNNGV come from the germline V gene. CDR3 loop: CASSLLAGAVYNEQFF. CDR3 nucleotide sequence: TGTGCCAGCAGCTTACTAGCGGGAGCCGTCTACAATGAGCAGTTCTTC.